The table lists the clone carrying this TCR beta chain with many counts. The entry originates in a study of T-cell reconstitution after alpha-beta-depleted transplantation in children. V dropped 6 bases and J dropped 0; count of bases not matched to a gene: 5. The length of the CDR3 is 16 residues. Germline V CDR1 and CDR2: MNHEY, SVGAGI. Using unique molecular identifiers, the investigators prepared the TCRbeta library. Using its own MiXCR run on the PCR reads, TCRdb lists one record per CDR3 protein. The table records about 610,000 distinct CDR3 sequences, about 10% of them present only once. The sample consisted of PBMCs from the stem cell graft donor, taken from the stem cell graft. The chain recombines TRBV6-5 with TRBJ2-3, with TRBD2 matching 11 bases. This TCR was sampled from a human donor who donated a stem cell graft to a child with acute myeloid leukemia. In DNA, the CDR3 is TGTGCCAGCAGCCCGAGACTAGCGGGGAGCACAGATACGCAGTATTTT. It specifies CASSPRLAGSTDTQYF.